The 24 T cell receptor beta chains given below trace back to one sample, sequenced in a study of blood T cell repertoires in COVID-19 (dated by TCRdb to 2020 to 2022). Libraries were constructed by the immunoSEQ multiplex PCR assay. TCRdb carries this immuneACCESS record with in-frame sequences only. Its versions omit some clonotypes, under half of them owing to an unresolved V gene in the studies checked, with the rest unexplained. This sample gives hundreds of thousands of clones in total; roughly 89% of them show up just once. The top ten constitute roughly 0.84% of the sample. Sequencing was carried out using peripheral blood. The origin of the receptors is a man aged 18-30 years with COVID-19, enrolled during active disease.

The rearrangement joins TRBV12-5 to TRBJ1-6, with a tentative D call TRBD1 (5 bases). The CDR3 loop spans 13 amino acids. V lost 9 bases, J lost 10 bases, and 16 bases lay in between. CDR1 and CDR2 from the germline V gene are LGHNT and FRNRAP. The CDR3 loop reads CASGGDFLSPLHF. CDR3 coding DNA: TGTGCTAGCGGCGGGGACTTTTTATCACCCCTCCACTTT.

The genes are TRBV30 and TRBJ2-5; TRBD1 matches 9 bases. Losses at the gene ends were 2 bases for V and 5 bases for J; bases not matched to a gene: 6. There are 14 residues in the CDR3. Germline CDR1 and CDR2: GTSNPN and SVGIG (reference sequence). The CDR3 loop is CAWSPGQGSETQYF. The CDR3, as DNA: TGTGCCTGGAGTCCGGGACAGGGCTCCGAGACCCAGTACTTC.

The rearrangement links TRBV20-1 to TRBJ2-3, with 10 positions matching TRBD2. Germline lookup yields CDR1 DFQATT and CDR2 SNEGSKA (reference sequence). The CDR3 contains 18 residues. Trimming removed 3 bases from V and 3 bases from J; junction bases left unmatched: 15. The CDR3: CSASSGLAGVRGTDTQYF. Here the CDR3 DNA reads TGCAGTGCTAGTAGTGGTCTAGCGGGAGTGAGGGGGACAGATACGCAGTATTTT.

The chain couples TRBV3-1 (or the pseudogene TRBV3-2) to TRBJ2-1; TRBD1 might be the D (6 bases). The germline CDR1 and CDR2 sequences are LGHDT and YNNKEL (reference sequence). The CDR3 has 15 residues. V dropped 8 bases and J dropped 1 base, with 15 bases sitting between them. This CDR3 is CASVYSRGSYNEQFF. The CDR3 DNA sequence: TGTGCCAGCGTCTACAGCAGGGGTTCCTACAATGAGCAGTTCTTC.

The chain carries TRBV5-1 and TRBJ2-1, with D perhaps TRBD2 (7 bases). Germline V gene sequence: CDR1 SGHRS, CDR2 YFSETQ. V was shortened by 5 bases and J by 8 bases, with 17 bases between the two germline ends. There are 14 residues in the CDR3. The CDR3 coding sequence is TGCGCCAGCAGGGAGGGGGGGCAGTTGGATGAGCAGTTCTTC. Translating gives CASREGGQLDEQFF.

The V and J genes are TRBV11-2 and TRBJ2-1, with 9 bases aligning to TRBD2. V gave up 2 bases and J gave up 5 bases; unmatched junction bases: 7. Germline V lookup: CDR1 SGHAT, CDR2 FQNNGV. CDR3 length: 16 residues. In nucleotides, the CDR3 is TGTGCCAGCAGCTTAACCCTAGCGGGGACCGACAATGAGCAGTTCTTC. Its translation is CASSLTLAGTDNEQFF.

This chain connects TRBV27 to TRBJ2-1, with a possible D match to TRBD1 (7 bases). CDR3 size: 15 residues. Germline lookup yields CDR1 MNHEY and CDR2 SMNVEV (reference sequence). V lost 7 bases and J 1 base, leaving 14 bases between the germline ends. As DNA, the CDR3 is TGTGCCAGCAAGGACGCGGGACAGTCCTACAATGAGCAGTTCTTC. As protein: CASKDAGQSYNEQFF.

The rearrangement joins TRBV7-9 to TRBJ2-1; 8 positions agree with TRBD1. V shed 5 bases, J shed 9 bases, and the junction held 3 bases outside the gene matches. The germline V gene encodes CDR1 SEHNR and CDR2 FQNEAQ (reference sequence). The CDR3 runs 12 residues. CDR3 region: CASSPTGVEQFF. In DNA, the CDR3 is TGTGCCAGCAGCCCGACAGGGGTTGAGCAGTTCTTC.

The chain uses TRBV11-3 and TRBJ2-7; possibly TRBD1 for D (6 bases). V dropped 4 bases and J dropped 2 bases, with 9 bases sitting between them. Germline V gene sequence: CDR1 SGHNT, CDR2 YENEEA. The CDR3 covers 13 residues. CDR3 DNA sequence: TGTGCCAGCAGCTACGGACAGCCCTACGAGCAGTACTTC. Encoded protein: CASSYGQPYEQYF.

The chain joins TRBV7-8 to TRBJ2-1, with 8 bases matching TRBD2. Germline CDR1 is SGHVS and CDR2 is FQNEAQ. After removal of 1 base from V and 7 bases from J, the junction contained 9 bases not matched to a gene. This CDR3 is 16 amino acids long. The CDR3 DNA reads TGTGCCAGCAGCTTAGGAACTAGCGGCCCTCAAAATGAGCAGTTCTTC. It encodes CASSLGTSGPQNEQFF.

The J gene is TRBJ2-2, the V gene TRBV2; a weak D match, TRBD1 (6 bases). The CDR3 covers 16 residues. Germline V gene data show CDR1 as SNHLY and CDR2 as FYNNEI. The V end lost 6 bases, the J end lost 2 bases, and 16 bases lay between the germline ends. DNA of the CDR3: TGTGCCAGCAGCGATGACAGGACCATCAACACCGGGGAGCTGTTTTTT. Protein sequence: CASSDDRTINTGELFF.

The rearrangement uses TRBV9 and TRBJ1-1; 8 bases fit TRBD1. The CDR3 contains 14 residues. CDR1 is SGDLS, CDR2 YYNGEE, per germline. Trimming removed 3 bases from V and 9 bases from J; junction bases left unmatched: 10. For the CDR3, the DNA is TGTGCCAGCAGCGCGAATGGGGCCAGGGGGCAAGCTTTCTTT. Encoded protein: CASSANGARGQAFF.

This CDR3 reads CASSPGTGPGTEAFF. The CDR3 DNA reads TGTGCCAGTAGTCCCGGGACAGGGCCGGGGACTGAAGCTTTCTTT. The chain employs TRBV19 and TRBJ1-1, with 9 bases lining up with TRBD1. The length of the CDR3 is 15 residues. Looked up from germline, CDR1 is LNHDA and CDR2 is SQIVND (reference sequence). V was pared by 5 bases and J by 5 bases, with 9 bases of the junction left unmatched.

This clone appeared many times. The CDR3 region has the DNA TGTGCCAGCAGGAGGACAGACACCGGGGAGCTGTTTTTT. Its protein is CASRRTDTGELFF. The chain links TRBV6-5 to TRBJ2-2, with D possibly being TRBD1 (6 bases). Germline V gene sequence: CDR1 MNHEY, CDR2 SVGAGI. The CDR3 totals 13 residues. Trimming removed 6 bases from V and 3 bases from J, with 8 bases in between.

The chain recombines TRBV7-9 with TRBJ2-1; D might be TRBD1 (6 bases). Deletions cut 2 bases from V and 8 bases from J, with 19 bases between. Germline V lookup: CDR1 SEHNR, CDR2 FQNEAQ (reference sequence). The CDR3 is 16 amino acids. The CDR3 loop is CASSLLGDTDVHEQFF. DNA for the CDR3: TGTGCCAGCAGCTTACTAGGGGACACAGACGTCCATGAGCAGTTCTTC. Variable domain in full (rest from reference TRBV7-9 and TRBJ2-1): DTGVSQNPRHKITKRGQNVTFRCDPISEHNRLYWYRQTLGQGPEFLTYFQNEAQLEKSRLLSDRFSAERPKGSFSTLEIQRTEQGDSAMYLCASSLLGDTDVHEQFFGPGTRLTVL.

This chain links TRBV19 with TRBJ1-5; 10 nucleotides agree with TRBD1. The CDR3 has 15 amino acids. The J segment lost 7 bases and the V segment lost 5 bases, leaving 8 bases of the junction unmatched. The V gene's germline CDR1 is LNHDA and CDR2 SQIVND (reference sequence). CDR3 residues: CASSQGQGGEQPQHF. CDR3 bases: TGTGCCAGTAGTCAAGGACAGGGGGGGGAACAGCCCCAGCATTTT.

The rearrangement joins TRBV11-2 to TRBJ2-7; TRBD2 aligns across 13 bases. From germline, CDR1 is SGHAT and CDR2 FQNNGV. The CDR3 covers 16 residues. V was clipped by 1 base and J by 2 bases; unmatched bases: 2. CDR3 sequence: CASSLGGLAGAYEQYF. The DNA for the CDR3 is TGTGCCAGCAGCTTAGGCGGACTAGCGGGAGCCTACGAGCAGTACTTC.

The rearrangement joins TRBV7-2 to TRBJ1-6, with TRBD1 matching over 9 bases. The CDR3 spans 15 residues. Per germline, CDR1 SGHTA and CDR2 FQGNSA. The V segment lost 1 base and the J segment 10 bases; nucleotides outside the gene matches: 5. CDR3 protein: CASSLGWDRESPLHF. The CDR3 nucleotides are TGTGCCAGCAGCTTAGGGTGGGACAGGGAATCACCCCTCCACTTT. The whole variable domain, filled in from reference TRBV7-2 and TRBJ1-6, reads GAGVSQSPSNKVTEKGKDVELRCDPISGHTALYWYRQSLGQGLEFLIYFQGNSAPDKSGLPSDRFSAERTGGSVSTLTIQRTQQEDSAVYLCASSLGWDRESPLHFGNGTRLTVT.

The CDR3 sequence is CASRRGTGERYGYTF. The DNA for the CDR3 is TGTGCCAGCAGGAGAGGGACAGGCGAGCGCTATGGCTACACCTTC. This chain links TRBV5-4 with TRBJ1-2, with 8 bases matching TRBD1. The CDR3 runs to 15 residues. Germline V gene sequence: CDR1 SGHNT, CDR2 YYREEE (reference sequence). The V gene end was trimmed by 5 bases and the J gene end by 4 bases; junction bases not matched to a gene: 10.

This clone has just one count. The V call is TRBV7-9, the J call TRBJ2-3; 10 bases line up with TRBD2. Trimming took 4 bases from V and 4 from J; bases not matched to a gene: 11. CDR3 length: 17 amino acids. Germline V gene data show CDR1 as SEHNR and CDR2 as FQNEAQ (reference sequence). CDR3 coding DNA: TGTGCCAGCAGCTCGACTAGCGGGTTCCCTGGGTCAGATACGCAGTATTTT. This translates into CASSSTSGFPGSDTQYF.

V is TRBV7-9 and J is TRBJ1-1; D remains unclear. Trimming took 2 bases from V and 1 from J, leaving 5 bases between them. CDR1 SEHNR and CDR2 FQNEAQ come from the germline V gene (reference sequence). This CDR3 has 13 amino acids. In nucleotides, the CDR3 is TGTGCCAGCAGCTTAAATCAGAACACTGAAGCTTTCTTT. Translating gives CASSLNQNTEAFF.

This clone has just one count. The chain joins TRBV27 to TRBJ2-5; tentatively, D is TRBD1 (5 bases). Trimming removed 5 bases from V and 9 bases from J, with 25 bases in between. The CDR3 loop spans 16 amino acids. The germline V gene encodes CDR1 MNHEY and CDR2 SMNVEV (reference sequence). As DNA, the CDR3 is TGTGCCAGCAGTCCCCGGATGTGGGGAAGGGGTGGGGCCCAGTACTTC. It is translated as CASSPRMWGRGGAQYF.

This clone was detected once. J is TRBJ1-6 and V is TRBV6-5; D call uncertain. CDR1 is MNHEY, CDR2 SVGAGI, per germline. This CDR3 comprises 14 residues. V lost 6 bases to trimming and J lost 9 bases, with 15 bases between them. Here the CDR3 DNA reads TGTGCCAGCAGCCCCGGGAAGCTAGGTTCACCCCTCCACTTT. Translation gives CASSPGKLGSPLHF.

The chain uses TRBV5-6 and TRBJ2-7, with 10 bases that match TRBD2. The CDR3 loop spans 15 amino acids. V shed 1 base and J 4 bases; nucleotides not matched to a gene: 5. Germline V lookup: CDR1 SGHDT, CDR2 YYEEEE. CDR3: CASSLLAGGFYEQYF. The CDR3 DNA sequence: TGTGCCAGCAGCTTGTTAGCGGGAGGTTTTTACGAGCAGTACTTC. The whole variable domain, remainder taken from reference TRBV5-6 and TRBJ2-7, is DAGVTQSPTHLIKTRGQQVTLRCSPKSGHDTVSWYQQALGQGPQFIFQYYEEEERQRGNFPDRFSGHQFPNYSSELNVNALLLGDSALYLCASSLLAGGFYEQYFGPGTRLTVT.